One and the same sample provided the 7 T cell receptor beta chains below, sequenced in a study of T cell clonality in common variable immunodeficiency. Study-wide results and caveats: Fewer deletions and N-nucleotide insertions were reportedly seen in common variable immunodeficiency TCR beta sequences.

The antigens for these receptors are not known. Assay: immunoSEQ multiplex PCR; the TCRdb copy retains only in-frame clones and omits some. Observed in the sample are about 32,000 clones, none of them singletons. The sequenced sample was peripheral blood mononuclear cells. Every receptor here comes from a human donor with common variable immunodeficiency.

This clone has only a few counts. The sequenced fragment ends 3 residues before the CDR3 boundary, so the rest is inferred from the germline J gene. The rearrangement uses TRBV7-3 and TRBJ2-3; D might be TRBD2 (6 bases). V lost 8 bases, J lost 1 base, and 13 bases lay in between. The germline V gene encodes CDR1 SGHTA and CDR2 FQGTGA. The CDR3 length is 14 residues. CDR3 bases read: TGTGCCAGCGCTCCAGCGGGCGGCACAGATACG. The encoded protein is CASAPAGGTDT. In full, the CDR3 reads CASAPAGGTDTQYF.

This clone has more than one count but fewer than ten. The read gets to within 3 residues of the CDR3 end, and the germline J gene fills in the rest. The V and J genes are TRBV20-1 and TRBJ2-3; 7 bases line up with TRBD1. The CDR3 runs to 15 residues. Germline V lookup: CDR1 DFQATT, CDR2 SNEGSKA (reference sequence). With 3 bases clipped from V and 2 bases from J, the junction kept 8 bases outside the gene matches. The sequenced CDR3 bases are TGCAGTGCTAGTATATGGGACAGCAACACAGATACG. Its translation is CSASIWDSNTDT. The whole CDR3 protein is CSASIWDSNTDTQYF.

This clone was recorded at least ten times. Sequencing ends 3 residues short of the CDR3 end; the germline J gene provides the rest. This rearrangement joins TRBV18 to TRBJ2-5, with D unclear. Germline V gene lookup returns CDR1 KGHSH and CDR2 LQKENI. The length of the CDR3 is 12 residues. V dropped 8 bases and J dropped 4 bases, with 11 bases sitting between them. The CDR3 is CASMVGLETQYF. The DNA read from the CDR3 is TGTGCCAGCATGGTCGGGTTAGAGACC.

The sample holds many counts of this clone. The read gets to within 3 residues of the CDR3 end, and the germline J gene fills in the rest. The rearrangement joins TRBV5-6 to TRBJ2-7, with a possible D match to TRBD1 (5 bases). Germline V gene sequence: CDR1 SGHDT, CDR2 YYEEEE. V lost 3 bases, J lost 4 bases, and 8 bases lay in between. The CDR3 has 12 residues. CDR3 amino acids: CASSSTGYEQYF. Partial CDR3 DNA: TGTGCCAGCAGCTCTACAGGTTACGAG.

This clone was recorded many times. The sequenced fragment ends 3 residues before the CDR3 boundary, so the rest is inferred from the germline J gene. This chain links TRBV7-8 with TRBJ2-1; 7 bases fit TRBD1. V shed 1 base, J shed 2 bases, and the junction held 2 bases outside the gene matches. This CDR3 spans 15 amino acids. Germline CDR1 and CDR2: SGHVS and FQNEAQ. This CDR3 is CASSLGGTAYNEQFF. CDR3 DNA (partial): TGTGCCAGCAGCTTAGGGGGGACAGCCTACAATGAG. Together with reference TRBV7-8 and TRBJ2-1, the CDR3 gives the full variable domain: GAGVSQSPRYKVAKRGQDVALRCDPISGHVSLFWYQQALGQGPEFLTYFQNEAQLDKSGLPSDRFFAERPEGSVSTLKIQRTQQEDSAVYLCASSLGGTAYNEQFFGPGTRLTVL.

This clone was recorded a few times. The read comes to an end 3 residues before the CDR3 does, leaving the germline J gene to fill in the end. J is TRBJ2-5 and V is TRBV7-6; D is uncertain. The CDR3 consists of 16 residues. The germline V gene has CDR1 SGHVS and CDR2 FNYEAQ. The V gene lost 5 bases and the J gene lost 0 bases, with 16 bases spanning the gap. Partial CDR3 DNA: TGTGCCAGCAGCCCTGGGCTTCCACAGAACCAAGAGACC. Its protein is CASSPGLPQNQET. The full CDR3 protein is CASSPGLPQNQETQYF.

This clone has at least ten counts. The CDR3 extends 3 residues past the end of the read, so its final part is completed from the germline J gene. The rearrangement uses TRBV5-1 and TRBJ2-7; 10 nucleotides align to TRBD1. CDR1 SGHRS and CDR2 YFSETQ come from the germline V gene. This CDR3 comprises 16 residues. J lost 5 bases, V lost 4 bases, and 12 bases had no gene match. The CDR3 spells CASSLPPGQGIDEQYF. CDR3 DNA (partial): TGCGCCAGCAGCCTACCGCCGGGACAGGGGATTGACGAG.